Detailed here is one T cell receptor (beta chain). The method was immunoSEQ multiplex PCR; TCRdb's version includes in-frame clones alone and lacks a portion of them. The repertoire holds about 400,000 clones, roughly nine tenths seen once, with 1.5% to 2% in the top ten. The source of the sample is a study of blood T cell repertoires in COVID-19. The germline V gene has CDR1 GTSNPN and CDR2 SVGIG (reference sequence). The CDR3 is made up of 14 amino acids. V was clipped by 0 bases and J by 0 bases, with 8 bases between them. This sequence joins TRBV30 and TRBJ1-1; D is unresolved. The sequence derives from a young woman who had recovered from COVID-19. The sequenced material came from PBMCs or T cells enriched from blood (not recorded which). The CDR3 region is CAWSVMTLNTEAFF. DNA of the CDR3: TGTGCCTGGAGTGTAATGACACTGAACACTGAAGCTTTCTTT.